The sequence of this TCR beta chain was determined in a study of T cell changes during pregnancy in multiple sclerosis. The table came from immunoSEQ multiplex PCR; TCRdb's copy has only in-frame clones and leaves some out. The sample holds roughly 86,000 clones, around 92% seen once. The clonotype was recovered from a female donor with multiple sclerosis, enrolled in a pregnancy study. This material consisted of peripheral blood, taken in the first trimester of pregnancy.

The CDR3 spells CASSLGPILGYNEQFF. The CDR3, as DNA: TGTGCCAGCTCACTGGGCCCTATATTGGGTTACAATGAGCAGTTCTTC. This chain joins TRBV18 and TRBJ2-1; D gene unclear. This CDR3 comprises 16 residues. V was clipped by 4 bases and J by 4 bases, with 17 bases between them. The germline CDR1 and CDR2 sequences are KGHSH and LQKENI.